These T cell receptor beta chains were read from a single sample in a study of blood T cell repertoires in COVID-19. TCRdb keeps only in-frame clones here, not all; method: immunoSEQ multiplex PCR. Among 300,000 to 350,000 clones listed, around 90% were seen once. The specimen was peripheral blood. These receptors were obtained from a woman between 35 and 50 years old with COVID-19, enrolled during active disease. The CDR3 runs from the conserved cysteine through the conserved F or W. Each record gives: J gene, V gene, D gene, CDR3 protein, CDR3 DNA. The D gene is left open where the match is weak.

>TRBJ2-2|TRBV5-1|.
CASSLRGWTGELFF
TGCGCCAGCAGCTTGAGGGGGTGGACCGGGGAGCTGTTTTTT
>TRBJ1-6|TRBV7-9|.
CASSLGVAPLHF
TGTGCCAGCAGCCTAGGGGTAGCGCCCCTCCACTTT
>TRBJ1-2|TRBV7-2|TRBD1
CASSRGGTGADSTF
TGTGCCAGCAGCAGGGGCGGGACAGGGGCGGACTCCACCTTC
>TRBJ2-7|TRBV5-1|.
CASSLEHLYEQYF
TGCGCCAGCAGCTTGGAACACCTCTACGAGCAGTACTTC
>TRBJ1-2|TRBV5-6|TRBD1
CASSLGQNYGYTF
TGTGCCAGCAGCCTGGGACAGAACTATGGCTACACCTTC
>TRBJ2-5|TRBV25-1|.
CASSEYRGAAMETQYF
TGTGCCAGCAGTGAATATCGGGGGGCTGCGATGGAGACCCAGTACTTC
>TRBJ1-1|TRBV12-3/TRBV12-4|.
CASRTGFEAFF
TGTGCCAGCAGGACGGGATTCGAAGCTTTCTTT
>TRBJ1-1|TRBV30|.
CAWSKASLEAFF
TGTGCCTGGAGCAAAGCGTCCCTTGAAGCTTTCTTT
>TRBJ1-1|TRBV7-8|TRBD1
CASTRQGPYMNTEAFF
TGTGCCAGCACCCGACAGGGCCCTTACATGAACACTGAAGCTTTCTTT
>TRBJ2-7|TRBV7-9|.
CASSLGPGTYEQYF
TGTGCCAGCAGCTTAGGTCCGGGTACCTACGAGCAGTACTTC
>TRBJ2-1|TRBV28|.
CASSLTGVRRNEQFF
TGTGCCAGCAGTTTAACGGGGGTCCGGAGGAATGAGCAGTTCTTC
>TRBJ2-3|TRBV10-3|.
CAISESGAGGRTDTQYF
TGTGCCATCAGTGAGTCTGGAGCGGGTGGTCGGACAGATACGCAGTATTTT